Below, 25 T cell receptor beta chains from the same sample are listed, as sequenced in a study of beta chain features in type 1 diabetes. Study observations and caveats: There was a moderate but significant shortening of TCRB CDR3s in all four CD4+ subsets of Type 1 diabetes patients.

Sequencing targeted expressed TCRB transcripts, as all isolated RNA had been reverse transcribed. Clones were sequenced by immunoSEQ multiplex PCR, and TCRdb holds only the in-frame ones, with some missing. This table holds about 240,000 clones, about 15% found once. No cognate antigen is known for these TCRs. The specimen sequenced was naive CD4+ T cells from blood. The receptors derive from a man aged 30 to 45 with type 1 diabetes.

This clone was seen a few times. V gene TRBV10-3 combines with J gene TRBJ2-2, with TRBD2 identical over 9 bases. With V trimmed by 7 bases and J by 1 base, 7 bases remained unmatched. CDR1 is ENHRY and CDR2 is SYGVKD in the germline V gene. This CDR3 has 16 residues. The chain's CDR3 is CAITAAGGGNTGELFF. The CDR3 DNA reads as TGTGCCATCACTGCAGCGGGAGGAGGGAACACCGGGGAGCTGTTTTTT.

This clone was observed a handful of times. The chain carries TRBV2 and TRBJ1-5; 9 bases align to TRBD1. V was pared by 0 bases and J by 5 bases, with 8 bases of the junction left unmatched. Germline V lookup: CDR1 SNHLY, CDR2 FYNNEI. The CDR3 extends over 17 amino acids. In DNA form, the CDR3 reads TGTGCCAGCAGTGAAGCCACTCCGGGACAGGGCCATCAGCCCCAGCATTTT. Translated: CASSEATPGQGHQPQHF.

The chain links TRBV5-4 to TRBJ1-2; maybe TRBD1 (6 bases). CDR1 is SGHNT, CDR2 YYREEE, per germline (reference sequence). Trimming took 4 bases from V and 6 from J, leaving 19 bases between them. The CDR3 sequence is 15 residues long. The CDR3 is CASSTPTGLSDGYTF. Here the CDR3 DNA reads TGTGCCAGCAGCACGCCCACAGGGCTGTCGGATGGCTACACCTTC.

The chain carries TRBV30 and TRBJ2-1; 10 positions agree with TRBD2. J gave up 2 bases and V 0 bases, and 13 bases lay outside the gene matches. The CDR3 contains 19 residues. Looked up from germline, CDR1 is GTSNPN and CDR2 is SVGIG (reference sequence). The CDR3 DNA is TGTGCCTGGAGTGTACTCTCGGCTAGCGGGAGAACTACCTACAATGAGCAGTTCTTC. This codes for CAWSVLSASGRTTYNEQFF.

This sequence joins TRBV9 and TRBJ2-2, with no clear D. V shed 0 bases and J shed 1 base, with 7 bases lying between them. Germline V CDR1 and CDR2: SGDLS, YYNGEE. CDR3 length: 15 amino acids. CDR3: CASSVGLLNTGELFF. CDR3 in DNA: TGTGCCAGCAGCGTAGGACTCCTGAACACCGGGGAGCTGTTTTTT. Combining the CDR3 with reference TRBV9 and TRBJ2-2 gives the whole variable domain DSGVTQTPKHLITATGQRVTLRCSPRSGDLSVYWYQQSLDQGLQFLIQYYNGEERAKGNILERFSAQQFPDLHSELNLSSLELGDSALYFCASSVGLLNTGELFFGEGSRLTVL.

The chain employs TRBV7-8 and TRBJ2-6; 7 positions match TRBD1. Germline CDR1 reads SGHVS; CDR2 reads FQNEAQ. The CDR3 is 17 amino acids. With 5 bases clipped from V and 2 bases from J, the junction kept 9 bases outside the gene matches. Here the CDR3 reads CASSEDRLPPGANVLTF. CDR3 DNA sequence: TGTGCCAGCAGCGAGGACAGGCTCCCCCCTGGGGCCAACGTCCTGACTTTC.

This clone was found a few times. The chain couples TRBV5-4 to TRBJ2-1; 7 bases align to TRBD2. V dropped 4 bases and J dropped 8; count of bases not matched to a gene: 12. This CDR3 is built from 15 residues. Germline lookup yields CDR1 SGHNT and CDR2 YYREEE (reference sequence). The CDR3 DNA is TGTGCCAGCAGCCAAGGAGCGGGGCCTCGGGATGAGCAGTTCTTC. Amino acid sequence: CASSQGAGPRDEQFF.

The J gene is TRBJ1-4, the V gene TRBV4-2; 8 nucleotides line up with TRBD1. CDR1 LGHNA and CDR2 YNFKEQ come from the germline V gene. This CDR3 spans 15 amino acids. Trimming cost V 0 bases and J 7 bases; bases outside gene matches: 4. CDR3 nucleotides: TGTGCCAGCAGCCAAGAAGGGACAGGCGGTGAAAAACTGTTTTTT. Residues: CASSQEGTGGEKLFF.

This clone was observed a few times. The chain recombines TRBV25-1 with TRBJ2-3; D is ambiguous. Germline loops: CDR1 MGHDK, CDR2 SYGVNS. The CDR3 runs 14 residues. The V end was cut by 3 bases, the J end by 0 bases, with 7 bases between. The CDR3 nucleotides read TGTGCCAGCAGTGAGTCCAGGAGCACAGATACGCAGTATTTT. It is translated as CASSESRSTDTQYF.

This chain uses TRBV5-1 with TRBJ2-3; 7 bases map to TRBD1. V gave up 0 bases and J gave up 3 bases; unmatched junction bases: 7. Germline loops: CDR1 SGHRS, CDR2 YFSETQ. CDR3 size: 16 residues. In nucleotides, the CDR3 is TGCGCCAGCAGCTTGGGTTTGCAGGGGGTAACAGATACGCAGTATTTT. This sequence encodes CASSLGLQGVTDTQYF.

This clone was seen a handful of times. The chain links TRBV15 to TRBJ1-1; TRBD1 agrees at 7 bases. Germline CDR1 reads LNHNV; CDR2 reads YYDKDF (reference sequence). The CDR3 totals 14 residues. The J segment lost 5 bases and the V segment lost 0 bases, leaving 3 bases of the junction unmatched. The CDR3 nucleotides read TGTGCCACCAGCAGAGAACAGGGGAGTACTGAAGCTTTCTTT. This gives the protein CATSREQGSTEAFF.

The chain recombines TRBV29-1 with TRBJ2-7, with a weak D call TRBD2 (6 bases). CDR1 SQVTM and CDR2 ANQGSEA come from the germline V gene. CDR3 length: 13 amino acids. Trimming pared 3 bases from V and 1 base from J, leaving 10 bases between. The CDR3, as DNA: TGCAGCGTTGAGGGAGGTCCTTCCTACGAGCAGTACTTC. It specifies CSVEGGPSYEQYF.

The chain recombines TRBV9 with TRBJ2-7, with D possibly TRBD2 on 5 matching bases. V was cut by 0 bases and J by 1 base, with 5 bases left in between. This CDR3 comprises 13 residues. Germline CDR1 reads SGDLS; CDR2 reads YYNGEE. The CDR3 region has the DNA TGTGCCAGCAGCGTAGGAGGGTCCTACGAGCAGTACTTC. This gives the protein CASSVGGSYEQYF.

The rearrangement links TRBV27 to TRBJ2-3; D is possibly TRBD2 (5 bases). Between the trimmed V and J ends, which lost 6 bases and 3 bases, there was a span of 10 bases. Germline-derived CDR1 and CDR2 are MNHEY and SMNVEV (reference sequence). The length of the CDR3 is 13 residues. CDR3 amino acids: CASSPSMTDTQYF. Here the CDR3 DNA reads TGTGCCAGCAGCCCTAGCATGACAGATACGCAGTATTTT.

This clone has a handful of counts. The genes are TRBV7-9 and TRBJ2-1; D gene uncertain. In germline, CDR1 is SEHNR, CDR2 FQNEAQ (reference sequence). Trimming took 1 base from V and 9 from J, leaving 13 bases between them. The CDR3 is made up of 14 amino acids. CDR3 coding DNA: TGTGCCAGCAGCTTAGTAGAATATGTGGTTGAGCAGTTCTTC. Amino acid sequence: CASSLVEYVVEQFF. The variable domain in full, completed from reference TRBV7-9 and TRBJ2-1, reads DTGVSQNPRHKITKRGQNVTFRCDPISEHNRLYWYRQTLGQGPEFLTYFQNEAQLEKSRLLSDRFSAERPKGSFSTLEIQRTEQGDSAMYLCASSLVEYVVEQFFGPGTRLTVL.

The chain links TRBV5-1 to TRBJ2-2; D perhaps matches TRBD1 (6 bases). The germline V gene has CDR1 SGHRS and CDR2 YFSETQ. This CDR3 is built from 12 residues. V was clipped by 5 bases and J by 6 bases, with 8 bases between them. The CDR3: CASRPGAGELFF. Written as DNA, the CDR3 is TGCGCCAGCAGGCCAGGGGCCGGGGAGCTGTTTTTT. Full variable domain (rest looked up from reference TRBV5-1 and TRBJ2-2): KAGVTQTPRYLIKTRGQQVTLSCSPISGHRSVSWYQQTPGQGLQFLFEYFSETQRNKGNFPGRFSGRQFSNSRSEMNVSTLELGDSALYLCASRPGAGELFFGEGSRLTVL.

This clone has more than one count but fewer than ten. The chain recombines TRBV9 with TRBJ2-3, with TRBD2 matching over 9 bases. V shed 0 bases, J shed 3 bases, and the junction held 5 bases outside the gene matches. The CDR3 covers 16 residues. Germline-derived CDR1 and CDR2 are SGDLS and YYNGEE. CDR3 loop: CASSVAAGGRTDTQYF. CDR3 nucleotides: TGTGCCAGCAGCGTAGCGGCGGGGGGGCGTACAGATACGCAGTATTTT. The full variable domain, its missing parts supplied by reference TRBV9 and TRBJ2-3, is DSGVTQTPKHLITATGQRVTLRCSPRSGDLSVYWYQQSLDQGLQFLIQYYNGEERAKGNILERFSAQQFPDLHSELNLSSLELGDSALYFCASSVAAGGRTDTQYFGPGTRLTVL.

This clone has only a few counts. The genes are TRBV7-9 and TRBJ2-1; D is undetermined. The V end lost 5 bases, the J end lost 0 bases, and 11 bases lay between the germline ends. Germline CDR1 reads SEHNR; CDR2 reads FQNEAQ (reference sequence). The length of the CDR3 is 15 residues. CDR3 DNA sequence: TGTGCCAGCAGCCCGACTCTGGGCTCCTACAATGAGCAGTTCTTC. This sequence encodes CASSPTLGSYNEQFF. Combining the CDR3 with reference TRBV7-9 and TRBJ2-1 gives the whole variable domain DTGVSQNPRHKITKRGQNVTFRCDPISEHNRLYWYRQTLGQGPEFLTYFQNEAQLEKSRLLSDRFSAERPKGSFSTLEIQRTEQGDSAMYLCASSPTLGSYNEQFFGPGTRLTVL.

This clone appeared a few times. V and J are TRBV10-3 and TRBJ2-7; 7 positions match TRBD1. The V segment lost 4 bases and the J segment 5 bases; nucleotides outside the gene matches: 11. Per the germline V gene, CDR1 is ENHRY and CDR2 is SYGVKD. The CDR3 has 15 residues. CDR3 protein: CAISGAEQGYHEQYF. As DNA, the CDR3 is TGTGCCATCAGTGGTGCGGAACAGGGGTACCACGAGCAGTACTTC.

The chain has TRBV5-4 and TRBJ2-5; TRBD2 matches at 7 bases. The CDR3 is made up of 17 amino acids. Germline V gene sequence: CDR1 SGHNT, CDR2 YYREEE (reference sequence). The junction had 14 bases not matched to a gene; V was cut back by 5 bases and J by 1 base. The CDR3 sequence is CASSTAGYGRSQETQYF. CDR3 DNA: TGTGCCAGCAGTACCGCGGGCTACGGGAGGAGCCAAGAGACCCAGTACTTC.

In this sample, this clone turned up a few times. V gene TRBV2 combines with J gene TRBJ1-1; 8 positions agree with TRBD1. Germline V gene sequence: CDR1 SNHLY, CDR2 FYNNEI. Germline trimming cut 6 bases from V and 7 bases from J; bases unmatched to any gene: 7. The CDR3 covers 13 residues. CDR3 protein: CASSGGQGLEAFF. The CDR3 DNA reads as TGTGCCAGCAGCGGCGGACAGGGCCTTGAAGCTTTCTTT. Together with reference TRBV2 and TRBJ1-1, the CDR3 gives the full variable domain: EPEVTQTPSHQVTQMGQEVILRCVPISNHLYFYWYRQILGQKVEFLVSFYNNEISEKSEIFDDQFSVERPDGSNFTLKIRSTKLEDSAMYFCASSGGQGLEAFFGQGTRLTVV.

This clone was detected a few times. This chain uses TRBV19 with TRBJ1-1; possibly TRBD1 for D (6 bases). The V and J ends lost 7 bases and 1 base respectively, with 16 bases between them. The germline V gene encodes CDR1 LNHDA and CDR2 SQIVND (reference sequence). This CDR3 contains 15 residues. In DNA, the CDR3 is TGTGCCAGTACCCCGCAGGGGATAACGAACACTGAAGCTTTCTTT. The encoded protein is CASTPQGITNTEAFF.

This chain joins TRBV30 and TRBJ1-2; a weak D match, TRBD1 (5 bases). The germline V gene encodes CDR1 GTSNPN and CDR2 SVGIG (reference sequence). The V gene lost 0 bases and the J gene lost 7 bases, with 21 bases spanning the gap. The CDR3 has 16 residues. The CDR3 is CAWSVNPPGRSGGYTF. The CDR3 DNA sequence: TGTGCCTGGAGTGTAAACCCGCCAGGGAGGAGCGGTGGCTACACCTTC.

This clone showed up just a few times. The chain recombines TRBV6-6 with TRBJ1-5; the match to TRBD1 covers 7 bases. V was pared by 0 bases and J by 6 bases, with 2 bases of the junction left unmatched. The germline gives CDR1 MNHNY, CDR2 SVGAGI (reference sequence). The CDR3 loop spans 14 amino acids. As DNA, the CDR3 is TGTGCCAGCAGTTACTCGCCAGGGGGTCAGCCCCAGCATTTT. Amino acids: CASSYSPGGQPQHF.

This clone was observed a handful of times. This chain links TRBV29-1 with TRBJ2-2; D perhaps matches TRBD1 (6 bases). Trimming shortened V by 6 bases and J by 0 bases, and 11 bases separated the two germline ends. The CDR3 runs to 14 residues. CDR1 and CDR2 from the germline V gene are SQVTM and ANQGSEA. In nucleotides, the CDR3 is TGCAGCGTGTCCGGACAGACGAACACCGGGGAGCTGTTTTTT. Translated: CSVSGQTNTGELFF.